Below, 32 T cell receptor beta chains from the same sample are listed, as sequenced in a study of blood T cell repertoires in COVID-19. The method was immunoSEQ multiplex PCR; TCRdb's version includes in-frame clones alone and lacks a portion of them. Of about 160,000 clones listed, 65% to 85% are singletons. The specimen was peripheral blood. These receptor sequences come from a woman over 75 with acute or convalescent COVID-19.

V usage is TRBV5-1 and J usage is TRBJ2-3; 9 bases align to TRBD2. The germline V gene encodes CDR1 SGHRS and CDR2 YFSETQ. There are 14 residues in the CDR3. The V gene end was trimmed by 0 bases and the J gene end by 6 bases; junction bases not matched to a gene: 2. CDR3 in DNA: TGCGCCAGCAGCTTGGTAGCGGGAGTGGATACGCAGTATTTT. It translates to CASSLVAGVDTQYF.

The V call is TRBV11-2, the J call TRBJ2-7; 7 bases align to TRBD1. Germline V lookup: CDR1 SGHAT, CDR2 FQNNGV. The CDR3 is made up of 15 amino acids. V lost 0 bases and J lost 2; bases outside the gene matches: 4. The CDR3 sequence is CASSLDPGTAYEQYF. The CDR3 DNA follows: TGTGCCAGCAGCTTAGACCCCGGGACAGCCTACGAGCAGTACTTC.

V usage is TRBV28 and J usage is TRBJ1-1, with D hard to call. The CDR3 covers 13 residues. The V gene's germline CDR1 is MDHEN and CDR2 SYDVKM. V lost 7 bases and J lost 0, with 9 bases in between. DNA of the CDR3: TGTGCCAGCACGATGGGCCTGAACACTGAAGCTTTCTTT. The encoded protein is CASTMGLNTEAFF.

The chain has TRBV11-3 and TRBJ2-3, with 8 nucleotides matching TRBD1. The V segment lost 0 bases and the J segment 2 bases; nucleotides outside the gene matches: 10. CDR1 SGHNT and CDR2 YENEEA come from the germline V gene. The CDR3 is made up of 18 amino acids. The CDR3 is CASSLEDDRGPSTDTQYF. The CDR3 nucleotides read TGTGCCAGCAGCTTAGAAGACGACAGGGGCCCCTCCACAGATACGCAGTATTTT.

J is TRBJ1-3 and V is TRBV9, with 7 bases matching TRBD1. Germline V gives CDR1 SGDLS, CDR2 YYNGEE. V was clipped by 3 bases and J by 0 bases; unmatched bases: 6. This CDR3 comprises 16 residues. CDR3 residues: CASSALGTASGNTIYF. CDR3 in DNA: TGTGCCAGCAGCGCACTCGGGACAGCCTCTGGAAACACCATATATTTT.

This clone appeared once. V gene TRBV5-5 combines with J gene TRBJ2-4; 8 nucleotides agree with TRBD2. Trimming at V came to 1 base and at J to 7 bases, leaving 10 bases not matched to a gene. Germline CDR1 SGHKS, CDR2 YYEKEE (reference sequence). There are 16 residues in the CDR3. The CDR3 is CASSLTGLAIGNIQYF. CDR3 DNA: TGTGCCAGCAGCTTGACAGGACTAGCTATTGGGAACATTCAGTACTTC.

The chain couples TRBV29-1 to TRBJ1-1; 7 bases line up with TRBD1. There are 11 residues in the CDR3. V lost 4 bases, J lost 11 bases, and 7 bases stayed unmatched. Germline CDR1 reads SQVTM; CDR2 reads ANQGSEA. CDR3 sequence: CSVGGQGEAFF. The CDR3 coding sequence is TGCAGCGTTGGAGGGCAGGGGGAGGCTTTCTTT.

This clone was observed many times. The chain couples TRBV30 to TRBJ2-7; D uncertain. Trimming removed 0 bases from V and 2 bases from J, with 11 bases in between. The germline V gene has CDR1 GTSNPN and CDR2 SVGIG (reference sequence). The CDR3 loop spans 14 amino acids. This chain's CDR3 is CAWSVLTDTYEQYF. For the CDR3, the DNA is TGTGCCTGGAGTGTACTCACCGACACCTACGAGCAGTACTTC.

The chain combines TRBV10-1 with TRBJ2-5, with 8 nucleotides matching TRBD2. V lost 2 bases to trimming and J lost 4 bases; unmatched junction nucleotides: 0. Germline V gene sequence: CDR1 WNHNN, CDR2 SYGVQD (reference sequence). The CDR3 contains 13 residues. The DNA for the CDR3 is TGCGCCAGCAGTGAGGCGGGAGGAGAGACCCAGTACTTC. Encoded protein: CASSEAGGETQYF.

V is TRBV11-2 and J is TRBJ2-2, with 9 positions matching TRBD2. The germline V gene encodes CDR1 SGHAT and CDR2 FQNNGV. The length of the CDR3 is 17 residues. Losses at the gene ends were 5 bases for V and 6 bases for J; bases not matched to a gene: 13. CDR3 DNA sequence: TGTGCCAGCAGCCGAAGTAGCGGGAGCTGGGGGGCCGGGGAGCTGTTTTTT. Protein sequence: CASSRSSGSWGAGELFF. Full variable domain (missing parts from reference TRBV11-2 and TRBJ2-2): EAGVAQSPRYKIIEKRQSVAFWCNPISGHATLYWYQQILGQGPKLLIQFQNNGVVDDSQLPKDRFSAERLKGVDSTLKIQPAKLEDSAVYLCASSRSSGSWGAGELFFGEGSRLTVL.

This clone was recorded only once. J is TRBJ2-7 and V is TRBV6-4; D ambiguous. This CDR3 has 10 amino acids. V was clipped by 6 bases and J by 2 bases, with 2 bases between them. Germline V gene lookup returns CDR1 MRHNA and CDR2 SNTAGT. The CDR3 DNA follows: TGTGCCAGCAGCACCTACGAGCAGTACTTC. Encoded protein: CASSTYEQYF.

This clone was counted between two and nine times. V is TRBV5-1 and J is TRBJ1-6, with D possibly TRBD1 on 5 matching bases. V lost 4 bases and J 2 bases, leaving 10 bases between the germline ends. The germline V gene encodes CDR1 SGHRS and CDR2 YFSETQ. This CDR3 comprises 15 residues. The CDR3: CASSDDSPYNSPLHF. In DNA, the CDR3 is TGCGCCAGCAGCGACGACAGCCCCTATAATTCACCCCTCCACTTT.

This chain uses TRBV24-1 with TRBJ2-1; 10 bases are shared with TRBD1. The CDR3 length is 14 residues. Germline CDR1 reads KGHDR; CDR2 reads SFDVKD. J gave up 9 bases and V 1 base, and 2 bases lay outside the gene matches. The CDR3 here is CATSDLRQGAEQFF. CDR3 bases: TGTGCCACCAGTGATTTAAGACAGGGGGCTGAGCAGTTCTTC.

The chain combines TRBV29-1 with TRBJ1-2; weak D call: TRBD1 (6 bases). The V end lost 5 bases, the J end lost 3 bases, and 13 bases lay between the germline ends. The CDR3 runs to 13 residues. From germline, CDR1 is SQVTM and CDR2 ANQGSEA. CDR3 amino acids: CSVTGSGDYGYTF. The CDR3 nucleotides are TGCAGCGTTACAGGGTCAGGGGACTATGGCTACACCTTC. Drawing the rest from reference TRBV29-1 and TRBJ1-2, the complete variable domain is SAVISQKPSRDICQRGTSLTIQCQVDSQVTMMFWYRQQPGQSLTLIATANQGSEATYESGFVIDKFPISRPNLTFSTLTVSNMSPEDSSIYLCSVTGSGDYGYTFGSGTRLTVV.

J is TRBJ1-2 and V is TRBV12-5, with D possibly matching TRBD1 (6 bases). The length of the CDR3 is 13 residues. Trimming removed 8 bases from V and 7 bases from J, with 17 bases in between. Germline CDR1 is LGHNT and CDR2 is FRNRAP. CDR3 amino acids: CASSDSSFGGYTF. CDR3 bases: TGTGCTAGTTCGGACAGCTCCTTCGGTGGCTACACCTTC. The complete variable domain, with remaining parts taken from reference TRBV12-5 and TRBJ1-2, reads DARVTQTPRHKVTEMGQEVTMRCQPILGHNTVFWYRQTMMQGLELLAYFRNRAPLDDSGMPKDRFSAEMPDATLATLKIQPSEPRDSAVYFCASSDSSFGGYTFGSGTRLTVV.

The DNA of the CDR3 is TGTGCCAGCAGCCAAGCAGGCCTCAGTGGAGATACGCAGTATTTT. Its translation is CASSQAGLSGDTQYF. The rearrangement links TRBV3-1 (or the pseudogene TRBV3-2) to TRBJ2-3; no definite D call. The CDR3 totals 15 residues. From germline, CDR1 is LGHDT and CDR2 YNNKEL (reference sequence). Between the trimmed V and J ends, which lost 1 base and 5 bases, there was a span of 13 bases.

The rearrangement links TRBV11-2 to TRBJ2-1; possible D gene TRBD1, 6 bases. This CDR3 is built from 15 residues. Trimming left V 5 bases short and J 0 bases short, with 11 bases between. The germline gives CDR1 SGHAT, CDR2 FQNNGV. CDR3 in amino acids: CASSQGHNSYNEQFF. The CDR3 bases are TGTGCCAGCAGCCAGGGACATAACTCCTACAATGAGCAGTTCTTC.

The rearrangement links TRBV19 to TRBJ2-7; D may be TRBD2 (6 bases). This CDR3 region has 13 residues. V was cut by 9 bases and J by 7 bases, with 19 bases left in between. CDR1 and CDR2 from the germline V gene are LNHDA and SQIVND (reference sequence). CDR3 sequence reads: CASLNLERGEQYF. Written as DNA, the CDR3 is TGTGCCAGCTTGAACCTCGAACGGGGGGAGCAGTACTTC. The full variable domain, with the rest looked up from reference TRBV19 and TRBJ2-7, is DGGITQSPKYLFRKEGQNVTLSCEQNLNHDAMYWYRQDPGQGLRLIYYSQIVNDFQKGDIAEGYSVSREKKESFPLTVTSAQKNPTAFYLCASLNLERGEQYFGPGTRLTVT.

The CDR3 nucleotides are TGTGCCAGCAGTTCCGGGAGTAGTAACTATGGCTACACCTTC. Translation gives CASSSGSSNYGYTF. This sequence joins TRBV7-8 and TRBJ1-2; D remains unclear. The germline gives CDR1 SGHVS, CDR2 FQNEAQ. The V end lost 6 bases, the J end lost 1 base, and 12 bases lay between the germline ends. The CDR3 totals 14 residues. The variable domain in full, with the rest retrieved from reference TRBV7-8 and TRBJ1-2, is GAGVSQSPRYKVAKRGQDVALRCDPISGHVSLFWYQQALGQGPEFLTYFQNEAQLDKSGLPSDRFFAERPEGSVSTLKIQRTQQEDSAVYLCASSSGSSNYGYTFGSGTRLTVV.

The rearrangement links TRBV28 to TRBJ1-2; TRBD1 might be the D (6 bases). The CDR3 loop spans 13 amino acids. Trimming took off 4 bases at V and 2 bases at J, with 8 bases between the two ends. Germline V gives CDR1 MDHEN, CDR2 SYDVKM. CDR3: CASSSGTNYGYTF. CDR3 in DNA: TGTGCCAGCAGTTCCGGGACAAACTATGGCTACACCTTC.

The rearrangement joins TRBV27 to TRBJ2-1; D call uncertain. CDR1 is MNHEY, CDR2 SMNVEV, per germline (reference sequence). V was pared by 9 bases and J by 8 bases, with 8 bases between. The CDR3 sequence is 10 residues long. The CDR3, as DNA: TGTGCCAGGAAGGCGGATGAGCAGTTCTTC. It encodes CARKADEQFF.

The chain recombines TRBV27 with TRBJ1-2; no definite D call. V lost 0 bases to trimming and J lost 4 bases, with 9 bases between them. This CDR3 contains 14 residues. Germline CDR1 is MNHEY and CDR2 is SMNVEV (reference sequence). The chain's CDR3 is CASSLSRDIYGYTF. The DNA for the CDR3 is TGTGCCAGCAGTTTATCGAGAGACATCTATGGCTACACCTTC.

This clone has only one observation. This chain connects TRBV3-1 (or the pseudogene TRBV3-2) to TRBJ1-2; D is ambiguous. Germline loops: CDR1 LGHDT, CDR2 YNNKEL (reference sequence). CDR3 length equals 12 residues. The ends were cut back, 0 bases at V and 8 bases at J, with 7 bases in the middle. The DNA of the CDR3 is TGTGCCAGCAGCCAAGAGGGGAGGGGCTACACCTTC. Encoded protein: CASSQEGRGYTF.

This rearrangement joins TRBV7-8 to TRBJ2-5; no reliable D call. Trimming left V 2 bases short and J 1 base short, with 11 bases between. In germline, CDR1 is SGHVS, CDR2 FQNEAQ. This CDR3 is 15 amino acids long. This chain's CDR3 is CASSLSWRIQETQYF. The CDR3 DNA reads TGTGCCAGCAGCTTATCTTGGCGGATCCAAGAGACCCAGTACTTC.

CDR3 in amino acids: CASSLIGTSPQETQYF. CDR3 DNA sequence: TGTGCCAGCAGCTTAATCGGGACTAGCCCACAAGAGACCCAGTACTTC. The genes are TRBV7-2 and TRBJ2-5, with TRBD2 matching over 9 bases. The germline gives CDR1 SGHTA, CDR2 FQGNSA. Trimming cost V 2 bases and J 2 bases; bases outside gene matches: 6. The CDR3 runs 16 residues.

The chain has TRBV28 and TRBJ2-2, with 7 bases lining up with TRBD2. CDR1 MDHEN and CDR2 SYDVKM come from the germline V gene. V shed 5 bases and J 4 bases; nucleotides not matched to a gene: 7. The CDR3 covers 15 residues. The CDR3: CASSLEGRGTGELFF. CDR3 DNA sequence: TGTGCCAGCAGTCTGGAGGGGAGGGGCACCGGGGAGCTGTTTTTT.

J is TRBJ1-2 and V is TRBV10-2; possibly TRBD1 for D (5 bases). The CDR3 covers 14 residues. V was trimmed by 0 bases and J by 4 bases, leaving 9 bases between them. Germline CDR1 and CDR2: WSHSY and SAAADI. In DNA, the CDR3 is TGCGCCAGCAGTGAGTCGACTGGGGCCTATGGCTACACCTTC. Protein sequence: CASSESTGAYGYTF.

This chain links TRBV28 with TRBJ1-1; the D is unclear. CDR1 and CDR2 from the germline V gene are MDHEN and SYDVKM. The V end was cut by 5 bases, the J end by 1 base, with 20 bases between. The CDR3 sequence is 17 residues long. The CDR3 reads CASSPWTLRAANTEAFF. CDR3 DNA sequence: TGTGCCAGCAGTCCCTGGACGCTGCGGGCAGCGAACACTGAAGCTTTCTTT.

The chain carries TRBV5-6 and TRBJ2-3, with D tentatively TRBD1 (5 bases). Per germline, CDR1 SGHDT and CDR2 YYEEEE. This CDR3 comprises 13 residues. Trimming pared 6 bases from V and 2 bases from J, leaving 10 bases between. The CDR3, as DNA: TGTGCCAGCACGTACAGGACCACAGATACGCAGTATTTT. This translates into CASTYRTTDTQYF.

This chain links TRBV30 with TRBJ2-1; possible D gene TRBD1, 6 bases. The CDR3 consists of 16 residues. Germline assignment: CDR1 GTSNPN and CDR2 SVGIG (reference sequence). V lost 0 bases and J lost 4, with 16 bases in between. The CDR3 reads CAWSVLSTGNYNEQFF. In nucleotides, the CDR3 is TGTGCCTGGAGTGTACTCTCTACAGGGAATTACAATGAGCAGTTCTTC.

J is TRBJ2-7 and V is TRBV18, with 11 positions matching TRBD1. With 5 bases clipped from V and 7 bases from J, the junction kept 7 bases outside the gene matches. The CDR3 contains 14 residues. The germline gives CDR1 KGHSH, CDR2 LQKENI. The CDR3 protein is CASSTGQGAWEQYF. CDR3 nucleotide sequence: TGTGCCAGCTCAACTGGACAGGGGGCTTGGGAGCAGTACTTC.

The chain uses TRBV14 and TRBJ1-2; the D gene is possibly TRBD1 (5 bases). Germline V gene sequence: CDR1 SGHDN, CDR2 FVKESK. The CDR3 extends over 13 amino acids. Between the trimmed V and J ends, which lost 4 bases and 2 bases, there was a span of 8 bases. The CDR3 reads CASSPDTNYGYTF. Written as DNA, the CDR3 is TGTGCCAGCAGCCCGGACACCAACTATGGCTACACCTTC.